Listed below are T cell receptor beta chains from one sample, sequenced in a study of blood T cell repertoires in COVID-19. Data came from immunoSEQ multiplex PCR; TCRdb stores just in-frame clones and leaves some out. The sample lists around 170,000 clones, approximately 84% occurring once. Sequencing was done on a sample of peripheral blood. These receptors came from a young man with active or convalescent COVID-19. Each CDR3 is given with its conserved first and last residue. The listing skips clone size in some rows; elsewhere it reads once, few, many or a size class.

>15|TRBV3-1/TRBV3-2|.
CASSPTSGGYNEQFF
>15|TRBV6-1|few
CASSEEESSGNTIYF
>15|TRBV5-4|.
CASSLGGTRADTQYF
>14|TRBV3-1/TRBV3-2|.
CASSRTGGNEKLFF
>15|TRBV18|.
CASSRDRVSYNEQFF
>13|TRBV5-1|.
CASSFGENYGYTF
>15|TRBV7-9|.
CASSLVSGPNEKLFF
>16|TRBV14|.
CASSQNPGVGHRGYTF
>18|TRBV7-2|.
CASSPTGWRGATADTQYF
>16|TRBV6-1|.
CASSEGPRRQNTEAFF
>15|TRBV6-4|.
CASSDEGREDEKLFF
>14|TRBV6-5|.
CASKTGTENYGYTF
>17|TRBV13|.
CASSRTQDRGKNSPLHF
>15|TRBV7-9|once
CASSSAGGSTDTQYF
>14|TRBV6-5|.
CASRRQGIYQPQHF
>15|TRBV3-1/TRBV3-2|.
CASSARTGGGTEAFF
>14|TRBV7-9|.
CASSQRDRGGEAFF
>16|TRBV7-6|.
CASSPSGLAGVETQYF
>16|TRBV5-5|few
CASSFSGTGVSSGYTF
>14|TRBV5-4|.
CASSLGQIQETQYF
>12|TRBV2|.
CAEGGGNTEAFF
>15|TRBV6-2/TRBV6-3|.
CASSYEVGSTDTQYF
>13|TRBV2|.
CASSRDRDEKLFF
>18|TRBV7-3|.
CASSLTPQTSGDSYEQYF
>14|TRBV18|.
CASSRTGFGSPLHF
>15|TRBV5-8|.
CASSLYVLVQETQYF